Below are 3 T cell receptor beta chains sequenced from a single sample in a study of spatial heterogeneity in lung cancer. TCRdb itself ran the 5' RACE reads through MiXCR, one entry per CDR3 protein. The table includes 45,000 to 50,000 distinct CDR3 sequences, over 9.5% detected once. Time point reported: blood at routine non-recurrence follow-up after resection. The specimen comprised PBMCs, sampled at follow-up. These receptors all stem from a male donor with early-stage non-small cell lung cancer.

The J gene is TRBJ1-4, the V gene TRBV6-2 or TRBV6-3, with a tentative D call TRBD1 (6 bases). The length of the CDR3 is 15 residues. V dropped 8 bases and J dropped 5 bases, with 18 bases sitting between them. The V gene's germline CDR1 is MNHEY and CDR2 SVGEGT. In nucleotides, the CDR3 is TGTGCCAGCGGCTCGTACGGGGGGCGGAATGAAAAACTGTTTTTT. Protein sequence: CASGSYGGRNEKLFF.

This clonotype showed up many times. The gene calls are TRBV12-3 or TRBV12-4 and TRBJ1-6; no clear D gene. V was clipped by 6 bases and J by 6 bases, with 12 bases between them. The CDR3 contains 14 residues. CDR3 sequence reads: CASRSRGSNSPLHF. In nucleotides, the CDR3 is TGTGCCAGCAGGTCCCGGGGAAGTAATTCACCCCTCCACTTT.

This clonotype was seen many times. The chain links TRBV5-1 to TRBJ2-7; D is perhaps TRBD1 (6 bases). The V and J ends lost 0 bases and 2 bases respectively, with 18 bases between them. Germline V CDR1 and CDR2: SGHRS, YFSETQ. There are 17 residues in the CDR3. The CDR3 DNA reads TGCGCCAGCAGCTTGGGCCCCGGGACCCCAGGGGCCTACGAGCAGTACTTC. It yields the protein CASSLGPGTPGAYEQYF.